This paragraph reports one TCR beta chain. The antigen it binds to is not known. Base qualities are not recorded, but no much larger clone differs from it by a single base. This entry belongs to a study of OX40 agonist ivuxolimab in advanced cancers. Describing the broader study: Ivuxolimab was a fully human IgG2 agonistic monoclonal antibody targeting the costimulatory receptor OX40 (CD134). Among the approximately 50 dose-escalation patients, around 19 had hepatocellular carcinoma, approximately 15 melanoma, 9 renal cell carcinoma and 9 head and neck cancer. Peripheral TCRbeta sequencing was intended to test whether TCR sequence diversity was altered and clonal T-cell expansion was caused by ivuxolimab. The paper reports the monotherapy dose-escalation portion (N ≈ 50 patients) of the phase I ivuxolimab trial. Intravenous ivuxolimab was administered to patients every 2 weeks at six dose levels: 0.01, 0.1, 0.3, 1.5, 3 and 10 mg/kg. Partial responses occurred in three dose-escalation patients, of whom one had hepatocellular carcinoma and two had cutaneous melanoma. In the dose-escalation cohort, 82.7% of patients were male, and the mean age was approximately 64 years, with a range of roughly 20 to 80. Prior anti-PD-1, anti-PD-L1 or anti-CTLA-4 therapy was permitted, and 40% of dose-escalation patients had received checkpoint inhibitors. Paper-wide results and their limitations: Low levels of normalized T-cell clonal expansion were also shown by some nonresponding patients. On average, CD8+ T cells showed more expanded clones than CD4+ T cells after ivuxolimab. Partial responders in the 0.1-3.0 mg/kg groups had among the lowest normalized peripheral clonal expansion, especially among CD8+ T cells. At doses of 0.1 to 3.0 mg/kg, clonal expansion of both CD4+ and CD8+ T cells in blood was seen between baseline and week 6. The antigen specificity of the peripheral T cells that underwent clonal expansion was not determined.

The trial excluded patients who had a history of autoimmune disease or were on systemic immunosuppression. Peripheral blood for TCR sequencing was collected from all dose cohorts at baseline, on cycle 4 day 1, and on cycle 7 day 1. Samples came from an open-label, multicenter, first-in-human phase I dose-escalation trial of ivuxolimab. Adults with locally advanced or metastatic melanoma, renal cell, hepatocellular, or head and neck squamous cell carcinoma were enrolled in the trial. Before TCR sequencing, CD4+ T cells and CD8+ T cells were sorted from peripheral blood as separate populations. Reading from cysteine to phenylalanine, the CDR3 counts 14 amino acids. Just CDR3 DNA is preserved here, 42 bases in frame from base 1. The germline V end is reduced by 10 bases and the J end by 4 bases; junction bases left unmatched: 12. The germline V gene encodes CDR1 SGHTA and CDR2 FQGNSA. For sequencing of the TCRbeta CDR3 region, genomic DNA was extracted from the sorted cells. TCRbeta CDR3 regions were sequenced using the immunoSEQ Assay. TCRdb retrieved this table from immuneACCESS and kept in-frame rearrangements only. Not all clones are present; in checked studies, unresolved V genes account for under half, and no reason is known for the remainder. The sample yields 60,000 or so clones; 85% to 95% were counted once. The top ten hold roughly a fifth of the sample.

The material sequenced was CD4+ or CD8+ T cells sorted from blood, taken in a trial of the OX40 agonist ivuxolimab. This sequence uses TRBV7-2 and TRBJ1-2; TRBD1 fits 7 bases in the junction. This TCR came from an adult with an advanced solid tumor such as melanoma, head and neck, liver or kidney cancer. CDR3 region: CAIRGAGGGYGYTF. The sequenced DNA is TGTGCCATACGAGGGGCAGGGGGTGGCTATGGCTACACCTTC.